This is a list of T cell receptor beta chains from one sample in a study of early T cells in non-severe SARS-CoV-2 infection. MiXCR was run by TCRdb on the 5' RACE reads, yielding one entry per CDR3 protein. The repertoire holds roughly 57,000 distinct CDR3 sequences, with about 12% as singletons. The sequenced material came from whole blood. These receptors all come from an adult who was a healthcare worker with PCR-confirmed SARS-CoV-2 infection or an uninfected control (not recorded which). CDR3s include the opening cysteine and the closing phenylalanine or tryptophan. The D gene is left open where the match is weak. Clone size, where shown, is once, few, many, or a class for clones that have expanded.

V gene: TRBV21-1; clone size: few; J gene: TRBJ2-7; D gene: -; CDR3 DNA: TGTGCCAGCAAACTTCCCGAGCAGTACTTC; CDR3 protein: CASKLPEQYF
V gene: TRBV19; clone size: -; J gene: TRBJ1-2; D gene: -; CDR3 DNA: TGTGCCAGTAGTATTTCGGGACAAGGTGGCTACACCTTC; CDR3 protein: CASSISGQGGYTF
V gene: TRBV7-9; clone size: many; J gene: TRBJ1-1; D gene: -; CDR3 DNA: TGTGCCGTTCAGGCCCTTGCGAACACTGAAGCTTTCTTT; CDR3 protein: CAVQALANTEAFF
V gene: TRBV7-6; clone size: -; J gene: TRBJ2-2; D gene: -; CDR3 DNA: TGTGCCAGCAGCTTAGTAGGAGGGAGCGGGGAGCTGTTTTTT; CDR3 protein: CASSLVGGSGELFF
V gene: TRBV6-5; clone size: few; J gene: TRBJ1-1; D gene: -; CDR3 DNA: TGTGCCAGCATTGCGGGGGGCTTAGAGGACACTGAAGCTTTCTTT; CDR3 protein: CASIAGGLEDTEAFF
V gene: TRBV5-4; clone size: few; J gene: TRBJ1-2; D gene: TRBD1; CDR3 DNA: TGTGCCAGCAGCTTGGAGCCCAGGGGGGAAGGCTACACCTTC; CDR3 protein: CASSLEPRGEGYTF
V gene: TRBV5-1; clone size: -; J gene: TRBJ2-5; D gene: -; CDR3 DNA: TGCGCCAGCAGACAACAGGGTTTTCGTGAGACCCAGTACTTC; CDR3 protein: CASRQQGFRETQYF
V gene: TRBV18; clone size: -; J gene: TRBJ1-3; D gene: -; CDR3 DNA: TGTGCCAGCTCACCCTATGACTCTGGAAACACCATATATTTT; CDR3 protein: CASSPYDSGNTIYF
V gene: TRBV10-3; clone size: many; J gene: TRBJ1-5; D gene: -; CDR3 DNA: TGTGCCATCAGTGCGACGGCATATCAGCCCCAGCATTTT; CDR3 protein: CAISATAYQPQHF
V gene: TRBV13; clone size: -; J gene: TRBJ2-7; D gene: -; CDR3 DNA: TGTGCCAGCAGCTTAGTTCGGGGACCACCCCTTTCCTACGAGCAGTACTTC; CDR3 protein: CASSLVRGPPLSYEQYF
V gene: TRBV5-1; clone size: many; J gene: TRBJ2-7; D gene: -; CDR3 DNA: TGCGCCAGCAGCTTGGCAGGGAGCTCCTACGAGCAGTACTTC; CDR3 protein: CASSLAGSSYEQYF
V gene: TRBV7-9; clone size: -; J gene: TRBJ2-4; D gene: -; CDR3 DNA: TGTGCCAGCAGCCTCTCGGGTGCCAGGAACATTCAGTACTTC; CDR3 protein: CASSLSGARNIQYF
V gene: TRBV7-6; clone size: few; J gene: TRBJ2-2; D gene: -; CDR3 DNA: TGTGCCAGCAGCCCCTCTAGTAACAGGGCCCGAGGGGAGCTGTTTTTT; CDR3 protein: CASSPSSNRARGELFF
V gene: TRBV28; clone size: -; J gene: TRBJ2-5; D gene: -; CDR3 DNA: TGTGCTACACTTGGGCAGTCCGGAGGAGAGACCCAGTACTTC; CDR3 protein: CATLGQSGGETQYF
V gene: TRBV12-3/TRBV12-4; clone size: few; J gene: TRBJ2-3; D gene: TRBD1; CDR3 DNA: TGTGCCAGCAGAGTGGGACAGGGGAGGGAGTATTTT; CDR3 protein: CASRVGQGREYF
V gene: TRBV25-1; clone size: -; J gene: TRBJ2-1; D gene: -; CDR3 DNA: TGTGCCAGCAGTGAAGGGGGGCCGGTCAATGAGCAGTTCTTC; CDR3 protein: CASSEGGPVNEQFF
V gene: TRBV11-2; clone size: -; J gene: TRBJ1-4; D gene: TRBD1; CDR3 DNA: TGTGCCAGCAGCTCCTTCCAGGGGGGATTCGAAAAACTGTTTTTT; CDR3 protein: CASSSFQGGFEKLFF
V gene: TRBV11-2; clone size: -; J gene: TRBJ2-2; D gene: -; CDR3 DNA: TGTGCCAGCAGCTCCGAGGCGAACACCGGGGAGCTGTTTTTT; CDR3 protein: CASSSEANTGELFF
V gene: TRBV11-2; clone size: many; J gene: TRBJ2-2; D gene: TRBD1; CDR3 DNA: TGTGCTACCCACAGGGGAACCGGGGAGCTGTTTTTT; CDR3 protein: CATHRGTGELFF
V gene: TRBV7-9; clone size: few; J gene: TRBJ2-3; D gene: -; CDR3 DNA: TGTGCCAGCAGCTTAGGGGTAGGGAGCACAGATACGCAGTATTTT; CDR3 protein: CASSLGVGSTDTQYF
V gene: TRBV6-2/TRBV6-3; clone size: -; J gene: TRBJ1-1; D gene: -; CDR3 DNA: TGTGCCAGCAGTTACAACCCTTACCCTGAAGCTTTCTTT; CDR3 protein: CASSYNPYPEAFF
V gene: TRBV4-3; clone size: -; J gene: TRBJ2-2; D gene: TRBD2; CDR3 DNA: TGCGCCAGCAGCCAGGGACTAGCGGGGGCCGGGGAGCTGTTTTTT; CDR3 protein: CASSQGLAGAGELFF
V gene: TRBV29-1; clone size: few; J gene: TRBJ1-2; D gene: TRBD1; CDR3 DNA: TGCAGCGTCCATGGGGGAGGGGGCGTTGGCTACACCTTC; CDR3 protein: CSVHGGGGVGYTF
V gene: TRBV29-1; clone size: few; J gene: TRBJ2-3; D gene: -; CDR3 DNA: TGCAGCGTTTACACAGATACGCAGTATTTT; CDR3 protein: CSVYTDTQYF
V gene: TRBV6-2/TRBV6-3; clone size: many; J gene: TRBJ2-3; D gene: TRBD2; CDR3 DNA: TGTGCCAGCAGTTCGCGGGGGTCTGGCGGCACAGATACGCAGTATTTT; CDR3 protein: CASSSRGSGGTDTQYF
V gene: TRBV7-2; clone size: many; J gene: TRBJ2-3; D gene: -; CDR3 DNA: TGTGCCAGCAGCCTAACGGCCCTGGGTACGCAGTATTTT; CDR3 protein: CASSLTALGTQYF
V gene: TRBV10-1; clone size: many; J gene: TRBJ2-7; D gene: TRBD2; CDR3 DNA: TGCGCCAGCGCCCCGGGACTAGCGGGGGGAAGCTCCTACGAGCAGTACTTC; CDR3 protein: CASAPGLAGGSSYEQYF
V gene: TRBV6-2/TRBV6-3; clone size: few; J gene: TRBJ1-2; D gene: TRBD1; CDR3 DNA: TGTGCCAGCAGCCGGGACAGTTCTCGCTATGGCTACACCTTC; CDR3 protein: CASSRDSSRYGYTF
V gene: TRBV29-1; clone size: -; J gene: TRBJ2-7; D gene: -; CDR3 DNA: TGCAGCGTTCAGACTGGGCTCGGCTACGAGCAGTACTTC; CDR3 protein: CSVQTGLGYEQYF
V gene: TRBV7-9; clone size: -; J gene: TRBJ1-1; D gene: -; CDR3 DNA: TGTGCCAGCAGCTCCAGGGGTTCGGACACTGAAGCTTTCTTT; CDR3 protein: CASSSRGSDTEAFF
V gene: TRBV18; clone size: many; J gene: TRBJ2-1; D gene: -; CDR3 DNA: TGTGCCAGCTCACCACCGGGTAATGAGCAGTTCTTC; CDR3 protein: CASSPPGNEQFF
V gene: TRBV2; clone size: few; J gene: TRBJ2-7; D gene: TRBD1; CDR3 DNA: TGTGCCAGCATCCCAAAGGGGGCACCGTCCTACGAGCAGTACTTC; CDR3 protein: CASIPKGAPSYEQYF
V gene: TRBV28; clone size: many; J gene: TRBJ2-5; D gene: -; CDR3 DNA: TGTGCCAGCAGTCCCCACCCCCAAGAGACCCAGTACTTC; CDR3 protein: CASSPHPQETQYF
V gene: TRBV29-1; clone size: few; J gene: TRBJ2-3; D gene: -; CDR3 DNA: TGCAGCGTTGAAGAGGCCAGGGGTACAGATACGCAGTATTTT; CDR3 protein: CSVEEARGTDTQYF
V gene: TRBV5-6; clone size: few; J gene: TRBJ2-2; D gene: -; CDR3 DNA: TGTGCCAGCAGCCGGTCGGACGGTCGGGCCGGGGAGCTGTTTTTT; CDR3 protein: CASSRSDGRAGELFF
V gene: TRBV7-2; clone size: -; J gene: TRBJ2-5; D gene: -; CDR3 DNA: TGTGCCAGCAGCTTATATACACGGGGGGCGGGAGAGACCCAGTACTTC; CDR3 protein: CASSLYTRGAGETQYF
V gene: TRBV28; clone size: few; J gene: TRBJ1-1; D gene: -; CDR3 DNA: TGTGCCAGCATCATTTCAGGGGAAGGTACTGAAGCTTTCTTT; CDR3 protein: CASIISGEGTEAFF
V gene: TRBV7-2; clone size: many; J gene: TRBJ2-5; D gene: -; CDR3 DNA: TGTGCCAGCAGCTTATCGCGGGAGACCCAGTACTTC; CDR3 protein: CASSLSRETQYF
V gene: TRBV30; clone size: many; J gene: TRBJ1-5; D gene: -; CDR3 DNA: TGTGCCTGGAGCCAGGGTGAGGGCAATCAGCCCCAGCATTTT; CDR3 protein: CAWSQGEGNQPQHF
V gene: TRBV5-1; clone size: few; J gene: TRBJ1-4; D gene: -; CDR3 DNA: TGCGCCAGCAGCAGGGATTGGATTAATGAAAAACTGTTTTTT; CDR3 protein: CASSRDWINEKLFF
V gene: TRBV5-1; clone size: many; J gene: TRBJ2-7; D gene: -; CDR3 DNA: TGCGCCAGCAGCTTGCTGGCAGGGACCTACGAGCAGTACTTC; CDR3 protein: CASSLLAGTYEQYF
V gene: TRBV30; clone size: many; J gene: TRBJ1-2; D gene: -; CDR3 DNA: TGTGCCTGGGGCGGAACTAACTATGGCTACACCTTC; CDR3 protein: CAWGGTNYGYTF
V gene: TRBV7-2; clone size: many; J gene: TRBJ2-5; D gene: TRBD2; CDR3 DNA: TGTGCCAGGACAAAAGCGGGGGGCCTTTGCCAGTACTTC; CDR3 protein: CARTKAGGLCQYF
V gene: TRBV6-2/TRBV6-3; clone size: few; J gene: TRBJ2-1; D gene: TRBD2; CDR3 DNA: TGTGCCAGCAGTTACTCACTAGCGGGTGAGCAGTTCTTC; CDR3 protein: CASSYSLAGEQFF
V gene: TRBV30; clone size: -; J gene: TRBJ2-6; D gene: -; CDR3 DNA: TGTGCCTGGAGTGTACTGGGGGGTCTCTCTGGGGCCAACGTCCTGATTTTC; CDR3 protein: CAWSVLGGLSGANVLIF
V gene: TRBV5-4; clone size: -; J gene: TRBJ2-7; D gene: TRBD1; CDR3 DNA: TGTGCCAGCAGCTTCGCAGGGGGCGGCTACGAGCAGTACTTC; CDR3 protein: CASSFAGGGYEQYF
V gene: TRBV24-1; clone size: -; J gene: TRBJ2-3; D gene: TRBD2; CDR3 DNA: TGTGCCACCAGTGATCGAGGAGCGGGGGCCGAGACGCAGTATTTT; CDR3 protein: CATSDRGAGAETQYF
V gene: TRBV7-9; clone size: few; J gene: TRBJ1-1; D gene: -; CDR3 DNA: TGTGCCAGCAGCTCTCGACGGGACACTGAAGCTTTCTTT; CDR3 protein: CASSSRRDTEAFF